The T cell receptor (beta chain) described here comes from a study of patients and donors after allogeneic stem cell transplantation (dated by TCRdb to the early 2020s). The CDR3 covers 14 residues, taking in both the cysteine and the phenylalanine. Solely the CDR3 DNA is kept, with 42 bases framed from the first base. Trimming costs V 1 base and J 1 base, and their ends lie 7 bases apart. As encoded in the germline V gene (reference sequence), CDR1 is LGHDT while CDR2 is YNNKEL. The library came from RT-PCR. TCRdb lists the instrument as NextSeq 550. Through fastp at Q25 and MiXCR, TCRdb rebuilt clones from the public reads, retaining in-frame beta chains. Under each unique CDR3 protein, matching rows form one entry showing the most common genes and DNA. This sample has approximately 430,000 distinct CDR3 sequences in its table, and 16% of those were observed once. About 7% of the sample comes from the top ten.

In its sample, this clonotype was seen a few times. No cognate antigen has been identified for it. Per-base qualities were not stored, and no clone one base away is much larger. The chain couples TRBV3-1 to TRBJ2-5, with an unclear D gene assignment. The sample comprised blood, either unsorted or a sorted T cell fraction (not recorded which). The sequence was collected from a human donor who was either an allogeneic HSCT recipient or a stem cell or donor lymphocyte infusion donor (not recorded which). It is not recorded whose cells these are; they may come from a transplant donor. The DNA sequence follows: TGTGCCAGCAGCCAAGCGGATCTCCAAGAGACCCAGTACTTC. The encoded protein is CASSQADLQETQYF.